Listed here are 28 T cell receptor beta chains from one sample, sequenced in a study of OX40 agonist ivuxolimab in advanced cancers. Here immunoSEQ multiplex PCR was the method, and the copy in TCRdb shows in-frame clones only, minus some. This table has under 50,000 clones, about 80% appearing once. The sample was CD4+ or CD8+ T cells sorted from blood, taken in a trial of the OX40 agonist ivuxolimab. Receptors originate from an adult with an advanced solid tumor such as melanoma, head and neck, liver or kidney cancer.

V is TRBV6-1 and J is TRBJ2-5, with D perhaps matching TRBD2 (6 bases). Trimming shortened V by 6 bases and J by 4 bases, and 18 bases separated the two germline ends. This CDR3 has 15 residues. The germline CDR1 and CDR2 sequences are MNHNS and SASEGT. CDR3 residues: CASRGYGGAGETQYF. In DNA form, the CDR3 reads TGTGCCAGCAGGGGCTACGGGGGAGCAGGAGAGACCCAGTACTTC.

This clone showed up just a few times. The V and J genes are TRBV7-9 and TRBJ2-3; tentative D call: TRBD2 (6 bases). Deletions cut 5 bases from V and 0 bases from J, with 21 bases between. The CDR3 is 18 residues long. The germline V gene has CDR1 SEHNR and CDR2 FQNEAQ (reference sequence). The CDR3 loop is CASSHGGSAGRSTDTQYF. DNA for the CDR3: TGTGCCAGCAGCCACGGGGGATCGGCGGGTCGTAGCACAGATACGCAGTATTTT.

Here the CDR3 DNA reads TGTGCCAGCAGCTTACGGGACAGACGCAATGAGCAGTTCTTC. Residues: CASSLRDRRNEQFF. The chain employs TRBV7-3 and TRBJ2-1, with 7 positions matching TRBD1. The germline gives CDR1 SGHTA, CDR2 FQGTGA. With V trimmed by 2 bases and J by 6 bases, 4 bases remained unmatched. This CDR3 is built from 14 residues.

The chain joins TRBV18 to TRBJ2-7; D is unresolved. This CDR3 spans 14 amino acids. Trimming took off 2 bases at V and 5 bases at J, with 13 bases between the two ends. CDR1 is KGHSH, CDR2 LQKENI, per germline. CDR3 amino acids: CASSPSSRRDEQYF. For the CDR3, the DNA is TGTGCCAGCTCACCAAGCTCCCGCCGGGACGAGCAGTACTTC.

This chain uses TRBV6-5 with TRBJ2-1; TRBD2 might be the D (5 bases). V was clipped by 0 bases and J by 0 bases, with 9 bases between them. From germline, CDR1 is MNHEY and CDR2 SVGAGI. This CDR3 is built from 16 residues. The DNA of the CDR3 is TGTGCCAGCAGTTACTCGCGGGCGAGCTCCTACAATGAGCAGTTCTTC. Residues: CASSYSRASSYNEQFF.

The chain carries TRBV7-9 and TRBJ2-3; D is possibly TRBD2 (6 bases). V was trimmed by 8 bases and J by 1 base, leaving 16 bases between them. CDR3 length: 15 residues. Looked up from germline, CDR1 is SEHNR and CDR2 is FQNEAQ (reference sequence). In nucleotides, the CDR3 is TGTGCCAGCGGCCCGACGACTAGTGGCACAGATACGCAGTATTTT. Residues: CASGPTTSGTDTQYF. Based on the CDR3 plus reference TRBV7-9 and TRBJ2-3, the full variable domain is DTGVSQNPRHKITKRGQNVTFRCDPISEHNRLYWYRQTLGQGPEFLTYFQNEAQLEKSRLLSDRFSAERPKGSFSTLEIQRTEQGDSAMYLCASGPTTSGTDTQYFGPGTRLTVL.

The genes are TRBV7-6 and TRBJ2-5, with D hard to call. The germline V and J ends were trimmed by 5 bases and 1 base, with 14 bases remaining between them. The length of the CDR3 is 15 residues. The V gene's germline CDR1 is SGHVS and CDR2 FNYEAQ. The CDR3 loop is CASSPQPGSQETQYF. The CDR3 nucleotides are TGTGCCAGCAGCCCCCAGCCGGGCAGCCAAGAGACCCAGTACTTC.

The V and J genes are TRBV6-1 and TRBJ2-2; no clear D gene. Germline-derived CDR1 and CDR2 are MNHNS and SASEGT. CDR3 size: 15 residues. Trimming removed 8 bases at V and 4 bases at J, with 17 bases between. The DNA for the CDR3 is TGTGCCAGCCTCGGTACTATCCGAACCACCGGGGAGCTGTTTTTT. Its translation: CASLGTIRTTGELFF.

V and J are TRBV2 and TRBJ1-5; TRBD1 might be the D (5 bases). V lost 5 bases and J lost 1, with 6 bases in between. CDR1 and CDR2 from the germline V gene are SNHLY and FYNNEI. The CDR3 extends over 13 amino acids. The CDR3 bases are TGTGCCAGCAGTTCAGGGAGCAATCAGCCCCAGCATTTT. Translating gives CASSSGSNQPQHF.

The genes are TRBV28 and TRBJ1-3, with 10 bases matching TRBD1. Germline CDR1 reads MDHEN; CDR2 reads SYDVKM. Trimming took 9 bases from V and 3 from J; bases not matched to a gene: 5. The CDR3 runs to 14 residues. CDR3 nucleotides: TGTGCCAGTACGGGACAGGGGAATGGAAACACCATATATTTT. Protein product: CASTGQGNGNTIYF.

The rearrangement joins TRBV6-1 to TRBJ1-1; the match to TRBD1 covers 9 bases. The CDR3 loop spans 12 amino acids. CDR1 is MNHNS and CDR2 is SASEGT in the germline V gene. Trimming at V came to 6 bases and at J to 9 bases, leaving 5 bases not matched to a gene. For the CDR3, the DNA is TGTGCCAGCAGAGGGACAGGGAGCCAAGCTTTCTTT. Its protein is CASRGTGSQAFF.

DNA for the CDR3: TGTGCCAGCAGCCACCCGGGACTACCTTACGAGCAGTACTTC. It translates to CASSHPGLPYEQYF. The rearrangement links TRBV14 to TRBJ2-7; 7 bases are shared with TRBD2. Germline lookup yields CDR1 SGHDN and CDR2 FVKESK. The CDR3 is 14 amino acids. Trimming removed 3 bases from V and 4 bases from J; junction bases left unmatched: 6.

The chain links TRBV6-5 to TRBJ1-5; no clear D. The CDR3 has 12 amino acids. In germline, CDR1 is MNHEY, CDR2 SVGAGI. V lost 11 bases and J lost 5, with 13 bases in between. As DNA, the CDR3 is TGTGCCGGTCGCCGGGGAGATCAGCCCCAGCATTTT. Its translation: CAGRRGDQPQHF.

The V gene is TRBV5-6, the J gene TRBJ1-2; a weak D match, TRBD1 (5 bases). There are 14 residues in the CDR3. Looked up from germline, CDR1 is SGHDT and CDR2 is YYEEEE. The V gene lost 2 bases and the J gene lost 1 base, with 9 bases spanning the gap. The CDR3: CASSFLQGNYGYTF. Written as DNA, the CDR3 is TGTGCCAGCAGCTTTCTTCAGGGTAACTATGGCTACACCTTC.

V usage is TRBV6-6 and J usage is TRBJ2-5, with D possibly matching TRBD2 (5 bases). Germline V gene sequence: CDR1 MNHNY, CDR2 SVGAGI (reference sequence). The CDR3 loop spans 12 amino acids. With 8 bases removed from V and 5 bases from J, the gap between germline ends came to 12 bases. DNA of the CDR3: TGTGCCAGCTCCCCGACGGGGGAGACCCAGTACTTC. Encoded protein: CASSPTGETQYF.

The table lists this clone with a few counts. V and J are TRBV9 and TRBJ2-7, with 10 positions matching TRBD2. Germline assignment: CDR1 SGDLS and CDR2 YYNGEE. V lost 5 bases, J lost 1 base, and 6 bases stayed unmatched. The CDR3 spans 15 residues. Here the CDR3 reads CASSIAGGGSYEQYF. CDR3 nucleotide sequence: TGTGCCAGCAGTATAGCGGGGGGTGGGTCCTACGAGCAGTACTTC.

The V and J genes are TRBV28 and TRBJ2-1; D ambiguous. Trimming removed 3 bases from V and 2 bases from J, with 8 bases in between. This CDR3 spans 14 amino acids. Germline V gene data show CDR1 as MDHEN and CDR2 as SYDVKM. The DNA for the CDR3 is TGTGCCAGCAGTTTCATTCGGGCCTACAATGAGCAGTTCTTC. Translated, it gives CASSFIRAYNEQFF.

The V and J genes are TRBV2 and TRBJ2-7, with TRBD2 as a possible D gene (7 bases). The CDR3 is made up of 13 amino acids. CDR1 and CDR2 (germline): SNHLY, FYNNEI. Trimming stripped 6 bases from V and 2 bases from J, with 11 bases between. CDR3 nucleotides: TGTGCCAGCAGCATCGGGGGGCCCTACGAGCAGTACTTC. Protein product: CASSIGGPYEQYF.

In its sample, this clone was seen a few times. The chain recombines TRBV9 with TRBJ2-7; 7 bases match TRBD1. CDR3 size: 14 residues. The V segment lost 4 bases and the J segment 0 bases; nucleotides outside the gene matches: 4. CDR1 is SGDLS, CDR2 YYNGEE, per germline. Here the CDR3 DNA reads TGTGCCAGCAGCTCGGGACAGTACTCCTACGAGCAGTACTTC. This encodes CASSSGQYSYEQYF.

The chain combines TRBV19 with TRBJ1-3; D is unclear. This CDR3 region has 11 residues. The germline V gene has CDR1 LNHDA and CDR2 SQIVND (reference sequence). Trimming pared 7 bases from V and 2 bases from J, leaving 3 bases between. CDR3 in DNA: TGTGCCAGTAAGGCTGGAAACACCATATATTTT. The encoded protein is CASKAGNTIYF.

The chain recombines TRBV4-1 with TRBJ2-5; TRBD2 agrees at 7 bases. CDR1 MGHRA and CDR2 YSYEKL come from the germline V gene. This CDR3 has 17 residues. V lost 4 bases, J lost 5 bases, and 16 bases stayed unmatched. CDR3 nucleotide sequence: TGCGCCAGCAGCCCGACCCAAGGCCAGGGAGGGCAGGAGACCCAGTACTTC. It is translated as CASSPTQGQGGQETQYF.

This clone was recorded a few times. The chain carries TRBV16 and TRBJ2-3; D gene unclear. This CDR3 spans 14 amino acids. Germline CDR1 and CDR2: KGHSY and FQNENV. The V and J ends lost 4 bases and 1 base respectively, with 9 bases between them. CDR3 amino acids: CASSLSRRTDTQYF. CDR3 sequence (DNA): TGTGCCAGCAGCCTTAGCAGACGCACAGATACGCAGTATTTT.

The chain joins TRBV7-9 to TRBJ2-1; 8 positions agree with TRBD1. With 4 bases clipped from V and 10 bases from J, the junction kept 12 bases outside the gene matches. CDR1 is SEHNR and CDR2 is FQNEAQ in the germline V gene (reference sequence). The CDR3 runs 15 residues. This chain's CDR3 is CASSYRWDRPIEQFF. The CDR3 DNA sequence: TGTGCCAGCAGCTACCGGTGGGACAGGCCCATCGAGCAGTTCTTC.

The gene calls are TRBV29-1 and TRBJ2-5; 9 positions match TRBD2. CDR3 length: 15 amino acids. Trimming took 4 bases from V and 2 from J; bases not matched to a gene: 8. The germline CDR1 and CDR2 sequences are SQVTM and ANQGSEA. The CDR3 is CSVGGGLAGQETQYF. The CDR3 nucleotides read TGCAGCGTTGGGGGAGGGCTAGCGGGGCAAGAGACCCAGTACTTC.

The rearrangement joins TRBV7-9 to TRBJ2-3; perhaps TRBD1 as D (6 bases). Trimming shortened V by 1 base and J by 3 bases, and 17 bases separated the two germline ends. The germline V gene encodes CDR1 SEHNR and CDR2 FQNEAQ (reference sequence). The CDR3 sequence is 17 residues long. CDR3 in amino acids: CASSLGQTGSRTDTQYF. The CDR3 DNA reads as TGTGCCAGCAGCTTAGGTCAAACAGGGAGTAGAACAGATACGCAGTATTTT.

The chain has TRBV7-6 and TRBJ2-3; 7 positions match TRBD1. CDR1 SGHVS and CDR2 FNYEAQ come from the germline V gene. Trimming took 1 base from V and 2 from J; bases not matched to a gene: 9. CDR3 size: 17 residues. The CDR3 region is CASSLEGKGAFTDTQYF. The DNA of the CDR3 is TGTGCCAGCAGCTTAGAGGGAAAGGGGGCGTTCACAGATACGCAGTATTTT.

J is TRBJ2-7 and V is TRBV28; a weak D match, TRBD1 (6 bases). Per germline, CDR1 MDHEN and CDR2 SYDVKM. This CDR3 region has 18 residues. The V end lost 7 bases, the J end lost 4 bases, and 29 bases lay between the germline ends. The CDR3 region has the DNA TGTGCCAGCAACTTACAACGGACGGTTCATAGGGGGTTTTACGAGCAGTACTTC. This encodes CASNLQRTVHRGFYEQYF.

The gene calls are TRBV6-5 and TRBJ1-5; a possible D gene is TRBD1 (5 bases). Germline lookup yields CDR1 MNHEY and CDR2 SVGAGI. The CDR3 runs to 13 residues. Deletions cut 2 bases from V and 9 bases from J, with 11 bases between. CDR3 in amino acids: CASSYKGVSPQHF. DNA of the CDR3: TGTGCCAGCAGTTACAAAGGGGTCTCGCCCCAGCATTTT.